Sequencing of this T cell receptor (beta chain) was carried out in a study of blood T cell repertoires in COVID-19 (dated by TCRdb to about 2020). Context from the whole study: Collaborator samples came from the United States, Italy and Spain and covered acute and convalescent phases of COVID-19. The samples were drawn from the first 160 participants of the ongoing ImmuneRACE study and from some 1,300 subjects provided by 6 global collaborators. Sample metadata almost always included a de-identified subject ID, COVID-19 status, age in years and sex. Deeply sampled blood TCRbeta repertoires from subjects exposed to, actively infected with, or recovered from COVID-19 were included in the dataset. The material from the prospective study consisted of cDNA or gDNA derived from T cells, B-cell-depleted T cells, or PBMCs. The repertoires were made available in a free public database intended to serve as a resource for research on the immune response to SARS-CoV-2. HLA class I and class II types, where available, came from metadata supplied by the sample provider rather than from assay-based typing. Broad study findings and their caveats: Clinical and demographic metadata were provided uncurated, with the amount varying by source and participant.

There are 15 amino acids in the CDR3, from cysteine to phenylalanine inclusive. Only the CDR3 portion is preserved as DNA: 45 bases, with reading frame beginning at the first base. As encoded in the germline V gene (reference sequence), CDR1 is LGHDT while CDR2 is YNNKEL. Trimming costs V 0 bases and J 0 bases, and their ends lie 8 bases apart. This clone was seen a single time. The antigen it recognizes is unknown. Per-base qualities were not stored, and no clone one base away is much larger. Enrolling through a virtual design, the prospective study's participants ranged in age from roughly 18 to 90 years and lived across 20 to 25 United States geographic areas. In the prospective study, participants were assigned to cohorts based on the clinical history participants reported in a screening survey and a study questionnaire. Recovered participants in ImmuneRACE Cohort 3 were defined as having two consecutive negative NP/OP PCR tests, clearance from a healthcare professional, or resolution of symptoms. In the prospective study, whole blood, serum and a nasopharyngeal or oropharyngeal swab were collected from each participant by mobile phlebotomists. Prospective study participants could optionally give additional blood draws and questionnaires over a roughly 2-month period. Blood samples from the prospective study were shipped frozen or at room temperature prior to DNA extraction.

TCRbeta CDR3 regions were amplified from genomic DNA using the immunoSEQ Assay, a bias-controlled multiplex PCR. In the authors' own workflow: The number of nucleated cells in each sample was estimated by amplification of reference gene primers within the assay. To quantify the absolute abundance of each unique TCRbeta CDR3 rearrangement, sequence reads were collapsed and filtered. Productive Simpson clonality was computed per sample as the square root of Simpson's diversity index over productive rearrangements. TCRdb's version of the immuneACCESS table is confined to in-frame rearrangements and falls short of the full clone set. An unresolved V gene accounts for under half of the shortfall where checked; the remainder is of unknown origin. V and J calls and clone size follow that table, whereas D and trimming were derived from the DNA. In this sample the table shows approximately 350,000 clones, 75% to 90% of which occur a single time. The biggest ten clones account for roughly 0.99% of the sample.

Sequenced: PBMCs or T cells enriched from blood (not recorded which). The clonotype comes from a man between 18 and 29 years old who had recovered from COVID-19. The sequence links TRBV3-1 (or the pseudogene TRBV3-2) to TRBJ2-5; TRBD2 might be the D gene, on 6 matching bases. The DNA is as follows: TGTGCCAGCAGCCAAGATGGGAGGTACCAAGAGACCCAGTACTTC. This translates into CASSQDGRYQETQYF.